This T cell receptor (beta chain) was recorded in a study of blood T cells in healthy people across ages. General study points: PBMCs were not sorted, which prevented a conclusive comparison of naive versus antigen-experienced cells.

Looked up from germline, CDR1 is SGHAT and CDR2 is FQNNGV. V shed 0 bases and J shed 10 bases, with 19 bases lying between them. The CDR3 consists of 16 residues. A sample-barcoded 5' primer and a J-beta primer mix were used in a second PCR of roughly 7 to 11 cycles. TCRdb redid the calling of the 5' RACE reads with MiXCR, one entry per CDR3 protein. In the table there are 550,000 to 750,000 distinct CDR3 sequences, around a fifth of which are singletons. Worth noting for this clonotype: Its antigen is unidentified.

Source material: blood. This sequence joins TRBV11-2 and TRBJ2-1; D gene unclear. This receptor was obtained from a man aged 70-80 years in good health. The CDR3: CASSLEGPLPQSEQFF. As DNA, the CDR3 is TGTGCCAGCAGCTTAGAAGGCCCCCTCCCCCAAAGCGAGCAGTTCTTC.